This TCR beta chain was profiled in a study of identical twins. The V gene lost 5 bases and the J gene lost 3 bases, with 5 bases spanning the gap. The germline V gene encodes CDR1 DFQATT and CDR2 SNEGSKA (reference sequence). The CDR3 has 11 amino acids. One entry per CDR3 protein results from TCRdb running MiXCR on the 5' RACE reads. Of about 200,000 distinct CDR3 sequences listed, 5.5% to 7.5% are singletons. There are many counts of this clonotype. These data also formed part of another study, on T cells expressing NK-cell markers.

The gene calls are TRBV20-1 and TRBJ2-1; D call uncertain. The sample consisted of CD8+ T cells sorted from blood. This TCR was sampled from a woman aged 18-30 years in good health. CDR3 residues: CSAEHYNEQFF. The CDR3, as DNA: TGCAGTGCTGAGCACTACAATGAGCAGTTCTTC.